This T cell receptor beta chain is drawn from a study of blood T cell repertoires in COVID-19. Whole-study context: Samples of COVID-19 (acute and convalescent) were obtained from the United States, Italy and Spain. T cells, B-cell-depleted T cells, or PBMCs provided the cDNA or gDNA that served as material.

Per the study methods: The authors estimated nucleated cell counts from reference gene primer amplification. The method was immunoSEQ multiplex PCR; TCRdb's version includes in-frame clones alone and lacks a portion of them. V and J calls and clone size are as listed in that table; D and trimming were resolved from the DNA. The sample lists 52,000 or so clones, approximately 91% occurring once. The CDR3 is 13 residues long. With 7 bases clipped from V and 3 bases from J, the junction kept 5 bases outside the gene matches. CDR1 SQVTM and CDR2 ANQGSEA come from the germline V gene. The chain uses TRBV29-1 and TRBJ2-2; 7 bases agree with TRBD2. The sample comprised peripheral blood. The TCR sequence derives from a man aged 45 to 65 with acute or convalescent COVID-19. The CDR3 nucleotides read TGCAGCGGATCGACTAGCTACACCGGGGAGCTGTTTTTT. Translation: CSGSTSYTGELFF.